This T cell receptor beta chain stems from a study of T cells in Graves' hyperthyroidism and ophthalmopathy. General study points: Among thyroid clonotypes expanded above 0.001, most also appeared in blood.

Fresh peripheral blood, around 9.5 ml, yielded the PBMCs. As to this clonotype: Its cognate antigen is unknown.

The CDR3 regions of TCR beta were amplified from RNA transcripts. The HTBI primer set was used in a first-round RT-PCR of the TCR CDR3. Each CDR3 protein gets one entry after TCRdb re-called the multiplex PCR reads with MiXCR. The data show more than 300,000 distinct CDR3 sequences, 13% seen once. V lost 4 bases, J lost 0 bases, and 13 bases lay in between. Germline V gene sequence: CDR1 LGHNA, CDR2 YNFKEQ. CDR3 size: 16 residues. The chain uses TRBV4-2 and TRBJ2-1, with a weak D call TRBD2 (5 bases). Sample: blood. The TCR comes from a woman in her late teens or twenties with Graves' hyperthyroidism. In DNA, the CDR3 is TGTGCCAGCAGCCCACCTGCGGGCACCTCCTACAATGAGCAGTTCTTC. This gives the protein CASSPPAGTSYNEQFF.